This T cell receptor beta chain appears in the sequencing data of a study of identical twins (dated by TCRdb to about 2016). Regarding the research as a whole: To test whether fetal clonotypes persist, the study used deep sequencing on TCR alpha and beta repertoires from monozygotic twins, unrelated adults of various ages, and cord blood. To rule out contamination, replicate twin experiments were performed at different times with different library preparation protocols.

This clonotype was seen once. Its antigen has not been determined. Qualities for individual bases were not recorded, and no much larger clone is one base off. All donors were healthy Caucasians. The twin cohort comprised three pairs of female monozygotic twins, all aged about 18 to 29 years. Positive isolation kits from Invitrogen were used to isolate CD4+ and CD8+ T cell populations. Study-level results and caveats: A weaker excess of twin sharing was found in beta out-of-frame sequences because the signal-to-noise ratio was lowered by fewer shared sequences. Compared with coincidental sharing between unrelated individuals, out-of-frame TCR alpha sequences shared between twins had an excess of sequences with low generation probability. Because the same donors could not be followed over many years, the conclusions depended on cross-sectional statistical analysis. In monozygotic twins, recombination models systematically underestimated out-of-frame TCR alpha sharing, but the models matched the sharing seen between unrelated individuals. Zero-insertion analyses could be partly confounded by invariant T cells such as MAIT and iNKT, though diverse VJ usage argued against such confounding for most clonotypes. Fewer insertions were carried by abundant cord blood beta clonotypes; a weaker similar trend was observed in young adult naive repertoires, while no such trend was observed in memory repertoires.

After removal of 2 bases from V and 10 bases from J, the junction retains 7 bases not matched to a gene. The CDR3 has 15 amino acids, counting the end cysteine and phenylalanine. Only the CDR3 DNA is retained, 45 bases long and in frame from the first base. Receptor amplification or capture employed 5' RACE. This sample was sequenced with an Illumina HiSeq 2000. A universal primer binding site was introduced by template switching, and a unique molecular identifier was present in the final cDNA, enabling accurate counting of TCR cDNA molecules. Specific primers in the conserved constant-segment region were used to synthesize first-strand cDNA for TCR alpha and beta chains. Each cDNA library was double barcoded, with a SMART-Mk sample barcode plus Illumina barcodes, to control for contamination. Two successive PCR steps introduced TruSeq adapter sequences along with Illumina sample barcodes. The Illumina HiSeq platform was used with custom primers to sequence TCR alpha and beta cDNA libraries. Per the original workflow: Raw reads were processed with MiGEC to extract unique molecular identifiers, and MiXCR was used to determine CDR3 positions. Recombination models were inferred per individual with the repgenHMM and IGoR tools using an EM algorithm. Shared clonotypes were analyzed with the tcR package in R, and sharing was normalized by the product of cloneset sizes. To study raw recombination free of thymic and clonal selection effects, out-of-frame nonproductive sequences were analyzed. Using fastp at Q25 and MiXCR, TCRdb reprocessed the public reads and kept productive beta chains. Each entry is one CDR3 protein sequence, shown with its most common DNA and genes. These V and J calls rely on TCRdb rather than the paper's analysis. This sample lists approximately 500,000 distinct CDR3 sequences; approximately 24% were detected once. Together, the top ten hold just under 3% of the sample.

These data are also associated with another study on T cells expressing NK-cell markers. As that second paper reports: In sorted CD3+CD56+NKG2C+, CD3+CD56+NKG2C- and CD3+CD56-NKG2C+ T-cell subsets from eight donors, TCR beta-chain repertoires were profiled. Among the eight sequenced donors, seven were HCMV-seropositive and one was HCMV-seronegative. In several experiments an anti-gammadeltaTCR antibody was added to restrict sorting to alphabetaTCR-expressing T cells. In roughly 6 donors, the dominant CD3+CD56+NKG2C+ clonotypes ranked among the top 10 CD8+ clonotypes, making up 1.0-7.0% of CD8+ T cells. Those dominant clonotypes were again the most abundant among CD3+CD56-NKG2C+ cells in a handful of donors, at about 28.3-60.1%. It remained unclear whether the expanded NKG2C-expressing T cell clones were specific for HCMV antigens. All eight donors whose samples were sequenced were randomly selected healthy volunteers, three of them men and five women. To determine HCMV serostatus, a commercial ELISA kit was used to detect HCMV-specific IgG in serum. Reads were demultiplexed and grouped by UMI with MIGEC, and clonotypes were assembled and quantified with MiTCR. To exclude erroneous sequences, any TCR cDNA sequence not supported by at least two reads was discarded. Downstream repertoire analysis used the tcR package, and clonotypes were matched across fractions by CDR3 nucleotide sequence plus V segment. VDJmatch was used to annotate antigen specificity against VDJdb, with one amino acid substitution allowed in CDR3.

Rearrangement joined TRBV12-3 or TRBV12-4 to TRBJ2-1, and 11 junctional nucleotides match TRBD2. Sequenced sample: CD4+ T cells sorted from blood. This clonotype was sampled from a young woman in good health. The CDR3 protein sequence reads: CASSLSSGRAREQFF. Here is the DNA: TGTGCCAGCAGTTTAAGTAGCGGGAGGGCCCGGGAGCAGTTCTTC.